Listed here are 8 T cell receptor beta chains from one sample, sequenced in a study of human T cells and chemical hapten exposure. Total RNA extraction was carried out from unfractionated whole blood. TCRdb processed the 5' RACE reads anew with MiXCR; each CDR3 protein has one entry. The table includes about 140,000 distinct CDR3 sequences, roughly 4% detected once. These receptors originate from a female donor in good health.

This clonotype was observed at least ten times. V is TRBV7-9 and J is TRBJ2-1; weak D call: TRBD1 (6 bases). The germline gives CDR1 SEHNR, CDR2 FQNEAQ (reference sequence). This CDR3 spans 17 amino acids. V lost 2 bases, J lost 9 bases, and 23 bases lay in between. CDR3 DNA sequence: TGTGCCAGCAGCTTACCCAAAATCGGGGCCCTACAGGGTGAGCAGTTCTTC. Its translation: CASSLPKIGALQGEQFF. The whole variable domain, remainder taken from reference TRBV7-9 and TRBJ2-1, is DTGVSQNPRHKITKRGQNVTFRCDPISEHNRLYWYRQTLGQGPEFLTYFQNEAQLEKSRLLSDRFSAERPKGSFSTLEIQRTEQGDSAMYLCASSLPKIGALQGEQFFGPGTRLTVL.

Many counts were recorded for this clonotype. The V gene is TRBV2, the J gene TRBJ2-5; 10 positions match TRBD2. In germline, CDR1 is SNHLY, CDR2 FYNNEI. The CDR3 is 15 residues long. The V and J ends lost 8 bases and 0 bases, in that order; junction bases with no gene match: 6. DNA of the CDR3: TGTGCCAGCGGAGGACTAGCGGAGTACCAAGAGACCCAGTACTTC. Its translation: CASGGLAEYQETQYF.

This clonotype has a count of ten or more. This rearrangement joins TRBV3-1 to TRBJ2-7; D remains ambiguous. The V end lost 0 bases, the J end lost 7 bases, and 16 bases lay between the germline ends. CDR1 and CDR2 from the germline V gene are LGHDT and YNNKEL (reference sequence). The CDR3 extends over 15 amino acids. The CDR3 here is CASSQDGRRPREQYF. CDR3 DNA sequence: TGTGCCAGCAGCCAAGACGGAAGGAGACCGAGGGAGCAGTACTTC.

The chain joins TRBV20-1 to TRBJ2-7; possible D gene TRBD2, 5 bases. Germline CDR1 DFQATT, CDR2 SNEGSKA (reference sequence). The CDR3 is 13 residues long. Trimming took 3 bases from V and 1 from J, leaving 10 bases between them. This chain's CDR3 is CSASASRSYEQYF. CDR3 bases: TGCAGTGCTAGTGCTAGCCGATCCTACGAGCAGTACTTC.

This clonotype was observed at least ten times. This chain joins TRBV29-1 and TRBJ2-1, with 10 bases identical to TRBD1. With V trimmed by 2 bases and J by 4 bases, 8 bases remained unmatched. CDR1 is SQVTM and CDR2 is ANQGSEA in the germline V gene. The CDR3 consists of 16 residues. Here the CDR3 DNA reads TGCAGCGTTGAACCTCTGACAGGGGGCGCGTACAATGAGCAGTTCTTC. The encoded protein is CSVEPLTGGAYNEQFF.

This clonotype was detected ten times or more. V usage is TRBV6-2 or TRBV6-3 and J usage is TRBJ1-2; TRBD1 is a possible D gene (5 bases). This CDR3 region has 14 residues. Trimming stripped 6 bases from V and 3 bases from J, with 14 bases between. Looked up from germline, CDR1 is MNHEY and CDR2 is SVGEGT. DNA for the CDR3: TGTGCCAGCAGCTGGGGCGGGTTCGACTATGGCTACACCTTC. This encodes CASSWGGFDYGYTF.

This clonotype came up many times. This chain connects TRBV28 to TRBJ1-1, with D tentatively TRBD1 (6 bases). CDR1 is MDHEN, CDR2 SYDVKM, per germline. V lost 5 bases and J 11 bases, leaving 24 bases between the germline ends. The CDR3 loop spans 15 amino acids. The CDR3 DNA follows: TGTGCCAGCAGTACCCACGGAGGACGGGGGGCTAGGGCTTTCTTT. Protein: CASSTHGGRGARAFF.

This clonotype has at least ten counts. For the CDR3, the DNA is TGTGCTTCGCAGGGGGCTAACTATGGCTACACCTTC. Translating gives CASQGANYGYTF. The genes are TRBV7-9 and TRBJ1-2, with 7 bases aligning to TRBD1. The CDR3 has 12 residues. The germline CDR1 and CDR2 sequences are SEHNR and FQNEAQ (reference sequence). Complete variable domain (other parts from reference TRBV7-9 and TRBJ1-2): DTGVSQNPRHKITKRGQNVTFRCDPISEHNRLYWYRQTLGQGPEFLTYFQNEAQLEKSRLLSDRFSAERPKGSFSTLEIQRTEQGDSAMYLCASQGANYGYTFGSGTRLTVV.